This T cell receptor (beta chain) derives from a study of breast tumors, draining lymph nodes, adjacent tissues. The study, taken as a whole, reports: Luminal-like breast cancer showed significantly higher tumor–nontumor repertoire similarity than basal-like. Tumors had less TCR diversity than lymph nodes, more than nontumor tissue.

The lymph nodes were axillary draining lymph nodes from breast cancer patients. This CDR3 is 14 amino acids long. Trimming left V 5 bases short and J 5 bases short, with 16 bases between. Germline-derived CDR1 and CDR2 are MNHNS and SASEGT. A single record per CDR3 protein comes from TCRdb applying MiXCR to the multiplex PCR reads. The sample shows about 200,000 distinct CDR3 sequences, less than 40% of them seen only once. With respect to this clonotype: No antigen is known for it.

The chain joins TRBV6-1 to TRBJ2-7; D might be TRBD1 (6 bases). The sequenced sample was axillary lymph node tissue. The clonotype was recovered from a female donor with breast cancer. Some clones in this sample may be carry-over from other donors' samples. The CDR3 nucleotides are TGTGCCAGCAGTCAAGTTAGGACAGAGAACGAGCAGTACTTC. Its translation: CASSQVRTENEQYF.